The 10 T cell receptor beta chains below come from one sample, sequenced in a study of blood T cell repertoires in COVID-19. Repertoires were generated with immunoSEQ multiplex PCR, while TCRdb's copy carries only in-frame clones and drops some. This sample carries about 140,000 clones, roughly 80% of them seen once, and the ten largest clones take about 4%. The sample taken for sequencing was peripheral blood. All receptors come from a man between 65 and 85 years old who had recovered from COVID-19.

The chain carries TRBV15 and TRBJ1-6; 7 bases are a match to TRBD1. The germline gives CDR1 LNHNV, CDR2 YYDKDF (reference sequence). The V segment lost 0 bases and the J segment 9 bases; nucleotides outside the gene matches: 2. CDR3 size: 14 residues. The CDR3 DNA sequence: TGTGCCACCAGCAGAGAAGGGACAGTTTCACCCCTCCACTTT. Translating it yields CATSREGTVSPLHF.

This clone was found many times. This chain connects TRBV9 to TRBJ2-1; D might be TRBD2 (6 bases). Trimming shortened V by 3 bases and J by 3 bases, and 7 bases separated the two germline ends. Germline lookup yields CDR1 SGDLS and CDR2 YYNGEE. There are 13 residues in the CDR3. The CDR3 DNA is TGTGCCAGCAGCGCGACTAGCTACAATGAGCAGTTCTTC. Translating gives CASSATSYNEQFF.

The chain has TRBV5-1 and TRBJ2-3; D not certain. The V gene lost 0 bases and the J gene lost 6 bases, with 14 bases spanning the gap. Germline assignment: CDR1 SGHRS and CDR2 YFSETQ. The CDR3 is 15 residues long. The CDR3 spells CASSLGDPARDTQYF. For the CDR3, the DNA is TGCGCCAGCAGCTTGGGAGATCCAGCGCGGGATACGCAGTATTTT.

V gene TRBV16 combines with J gene TRBJ2-1; no clear D. Deletions cut 3 bases from V and 3 bases from J, with 9 bases between. The CDR3 runs 14 residues. Germline-derived CDR1 and CDR2 are KGHSY and FQNENV. Here the CDR3 DNA reads TGTGCCAGCAGCCATTTTCGTAACTACAATGAGCAGTTCTTC. Protein: CASSHFRNYNEQFF.

The sample holds one count of this clone. The V gene is TRBV3-1 (or the pseudogene TRBV3-2), the J gene TRBJ2-2; 10 bases map to TRBD1. This CDR3 is built from 16 residues. From germline, CDR1 is LGHDT and CDR2 YNNKEL (reference sequence). Germline trimming cut 4 bases from V and 5 bases from J; bases unmatched to any gene: 7. CDR3 sequence reads: CASSPRDRGRTGELFF. CDR3 in DNA: TGTGCCAGCAGCCCGCGGGACAGGGGACGTACCGGGGAGCTGTTTTTT.

CDR3 nucleotide sequence: TGTGCCAGCAGCTTAGAGTTCCGGGGAGGATACGAGCAGTACTTC. This gives the protein CASSLEFRGGYEQYF. The gene calls are TRBV7-8 and TRBJ2-7; maybe TRBD2 (6 bases). The CDR3 has 15 residues. The germline CDR1 and CDR2 sequences are SGHVS and FQNEAQ. Trimming shortened V by 1 base and J by 4 bases, and 14 bases separated the two germline ends.

The rearrangement links TRBV7-2 to TRBJ2-7; possibly TRBD2 for D (6 bases). The CDR3 runs 13 residues. The germline V gene encodes CDR1 SGHTA and CDR2 FQGNSA. V was clipped by 1 base and J by 6 bases, with 10 bases between them. In DNA, the CDR3 is TGTGCCAGCAGCTTAGGACTAGTTAGCGAGCAGTACTTC. Encoded protein: CASSLGLVSEQYF. Full variable domain (remainder filled in from reference TRBV7-2 and TRBJ2-7): GAGVSQSPSNKVTEKGKDVELRCDPISGHTALYWYRQSLGQGLEFLIYFQGNSAPDKSGLPSDRFSAERTGGSVSTLTIQRTQQEDSAVYLCASSLGLVSEQYFGPGTRLTVT.

CDR3 sequence (DNA): TGTGCCAGCAGCGGCCGGGCGAGCGGGGACAATGAGCAGTTCTTC. It codes for CASSGRASGDNEQFF. The chain joins TRBV9 to TRBJ2-1; 7 bases match TRBD2. This CDR3 contains 15 residues. The V segment lost 3 bases and the J segment 5 bases; nucleotides outside the gene matches: 8. Germline V CDR1 and CDR2: SGDLS, YYNGEE.

CDR3 sequence reads: CASSSQATSGAYEQYF. Here the CDR3 DNA reads TGTGCCAGCAGCTCCCAGGCCACTAGCGGAGCCTACGAGCAGTACTTC. The V and J genes are TRBV7-6 and TRBJ2-7, with 8 bases lining up with TRBD2. The trim removed 4 bases at V and 2 bases at J, leaving 10 bases unmatched. CDR1 is SGHVS, CDR2 FNYEAQ, per germline. The CDR3 consists of 16 residues.

This chain links TRBV9 with TRBJ2-1, with TRBD2 identical over 9 bases. The CDR3 contains 16 residues. V gave up 2 bases and J gave up 3 bases; unmatched junction bases: 6. CDR1 SGDLS and CDR2 YYNGEE come from the germline V gene. The CDR3 region is CASSVPLAGDYNEQFF. DNA for the CDR3: TGTGCCAGCAGCGTCCCTTTAGCGGGAGACTACAATGAGCAGTTCTTC.